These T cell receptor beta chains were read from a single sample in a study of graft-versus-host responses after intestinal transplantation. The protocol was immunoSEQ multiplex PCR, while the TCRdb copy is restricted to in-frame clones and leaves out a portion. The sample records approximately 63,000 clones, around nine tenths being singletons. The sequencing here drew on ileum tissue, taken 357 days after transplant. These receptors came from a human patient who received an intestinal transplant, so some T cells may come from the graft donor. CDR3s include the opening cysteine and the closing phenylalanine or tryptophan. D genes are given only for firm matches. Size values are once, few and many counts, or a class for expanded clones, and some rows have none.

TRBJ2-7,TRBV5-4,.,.,TGTGCCAGCAGCTGGACCGCCGGCTACTCGAAGTGGGACTTC,CASSWTAGYSKWDF
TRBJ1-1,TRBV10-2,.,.,TGCGCCAGCCGCCCCACGCAGGCCCCCACTGAAGCTTTCTTT,CASRPTQAPTEAFF
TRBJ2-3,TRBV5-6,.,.,TGTGCCAGCAGCTTGGTGGGCGGGGTTGCTACCTTTAGCACAGATACGCAGTATTTT,CASSLVGGVATFSTDTQYF
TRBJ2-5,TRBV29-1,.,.,TGCAGCGTTGTTTACCGTCTCCAAGAGACCCAGTACTTC,CSVVYRLQETQYF
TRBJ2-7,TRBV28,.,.,TGTGCCACCGGACCATCCTACGAGCAGTACTTC,CATGPSYEQYF
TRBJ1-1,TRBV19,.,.,TGTGCCAGTAGTCAGAACTTGAACACTGAAGCTTTCTTT,CASSQNLNTEAFF
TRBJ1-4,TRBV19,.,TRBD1,TGTGCCAGTAGCGAGGGGGGGACAGGTGGGAATGAAAAACTGTTTTTT,CASSEGGTGGNEKLFF
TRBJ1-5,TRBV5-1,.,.,TGCGCCAGCAGCGTCTCGATCACGGGTCAGCCCCAGCATTTT,CASSVSITGQPQHF
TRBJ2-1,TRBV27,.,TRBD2,TGTGCCAGCAGGCGTAGCGGGGGGGCAAATGAGCAGTTCTTC,CASRRSGGANEQFF
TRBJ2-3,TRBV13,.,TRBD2,TGTGCCAGCAGCCTACTTACTAGCGGGGTAGTTAGGAGCACAGATACGCAGTATTTT,CASSLLTSGVVRSTDTQYF
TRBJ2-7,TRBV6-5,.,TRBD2,TGTGCCAGCAGTTGGCGAGCGGGAGACGAGCAGTACTTC,CASSWRAGDEQYF
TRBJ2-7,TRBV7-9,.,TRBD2,TGTGCCAGCAGCTCGGAGGCGGGGGTTCTTAGCTCCTACGAGCAGTACTTC,CASSSEAGVLSSYEQYF
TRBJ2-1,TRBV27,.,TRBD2,TGTGCCAGCAGTTCGGGACTAGCGGGCCGGACTGAGCAGTTCTTC,CASSSGLAGRTEQFF
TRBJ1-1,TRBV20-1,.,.,TGCAGTGCTCACACGAGCACTGAAGCTTTCTTT,CSAHTSTEAFF
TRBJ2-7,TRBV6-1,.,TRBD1,TGTGCCAGCAAGGGACAGGGGGCCTACGAGCAGTACTTC,CASKGQGAYEQYF
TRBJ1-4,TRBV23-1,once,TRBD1,TGCGCCAGCAGTCAATCGGGGGTTACAGGGGCCCCAACTAATGAAAAACTGTTTTTT,CASSQSGVTGAPTNEKLFF
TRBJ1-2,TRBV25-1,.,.,TGTGCCAGCAGTGAATCCCCAGGGAGTAGAGGCTACACCTTC,CASSESPGSRGYTF
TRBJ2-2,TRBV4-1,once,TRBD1,TGCGCCAGCAGCCATTCTCCCGGGACAGGAGGGGGGGAGCTGTTTTTT,CASSHSPGTGGGELFF
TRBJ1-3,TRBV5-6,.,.,TGTGCCAGCAGCTTCGGGGGCCCAGGAAACACCATATATTTT,CASSFGGPGNTIYF
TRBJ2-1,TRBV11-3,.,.,TGTGCCAGCAGCTTAGGAGGGAGCTCCTACAATGAGCAGTTCTTC,CASSLGGSSYNEQFF
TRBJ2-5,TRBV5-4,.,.,TGTGCCAGCAGCTTGGGGGGCCGCCAAGAGACCCAGTACTTC,CASSLGGRQETQYF
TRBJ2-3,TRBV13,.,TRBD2,TGTGCCACGGGACTAGCGGGGGGGAAGGTCACAGATACGCAGTATTTT,CATGLAGGKVTDTQYF
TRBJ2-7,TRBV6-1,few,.,TGTGCCAGCACTCCAAACGGGGTCCTCTACGAGCAGTACTTC,CASTPNGVLYEQYF
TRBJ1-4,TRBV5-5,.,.,TGTGCCAGCAGCTCCCAGGGAATTCCAGATGAAAAACTGTTTTTT,CASSSQGIPDEKLFF
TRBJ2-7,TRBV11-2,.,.,TGTGCCAGCAGTCCGCAGGTGGACGAGCAGTACTTC,CASSPQVDEQYF
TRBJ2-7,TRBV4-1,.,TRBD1,TGCGCCAGCAGCCAAGATTCGGGACAGGGCTACGAGCAGTACTTC,CASSQDSGQGYEQYF
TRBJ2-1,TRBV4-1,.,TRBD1,TGCGCCAGCAGCCAAGTAGGGGGCGGCAGCTACAATGAGCAGTTCTTC,CASSQVGGGSYNEQFF
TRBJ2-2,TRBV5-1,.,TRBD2,TGCGCCAGCAGCGTACCTAGGGAGGGCACCGGGGAGCTGGTTTTT,CASSVPREGTGELVF
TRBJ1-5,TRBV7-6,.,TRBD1,TGTGCCAGCAGCTTAGTCCCCTTGGACAGGGTGGTCAATCAGCCCCAGCATTTT,CASSLVPLDRVVNQPQHF
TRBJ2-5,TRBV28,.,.,TGTGCCAGCAGTTTAACTGGGGTGGCGAAGACCCAGTACTTC,CASSLTGVAKTQYF
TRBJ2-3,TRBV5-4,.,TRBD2,TGTGCCAGCATGACGTTTAGCGGGAGGGCCATAGATACGCAGTATTTT,CASMTFSGRAIDTQYF
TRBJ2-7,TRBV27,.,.,TGTGCCAGCAGTTTTGGCTACGAGCAGTACTTC,CASSFGYEQYF
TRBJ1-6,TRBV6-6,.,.,TGTGCCAGCAGTTACTCAGGGGGAAATTCACCCCTCCACTTT,CASSYSGGNSPLHF
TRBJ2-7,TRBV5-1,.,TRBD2,TGCGCCAGCAGCTGGGAGCGATTAGCGGGAGGGCCCGGGGACGAGCAGTACTTC,CASSWERLAGGPGDEQYF
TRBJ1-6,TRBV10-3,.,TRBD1,TGTGCCATCAGAAATACAGGGGATTCACCCCTCCACTTT,CAIRNTGDSPLHF
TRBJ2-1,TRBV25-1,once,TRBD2,TGTGCCAGCAGTGGGGCTAGCGGGAGCTTTCTCTACAATGAGCAGTTCTTC,CASSGASGSFLYNEQFF
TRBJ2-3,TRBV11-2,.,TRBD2,TGTGCCAGCAGCCCCGGGACTAGCGGGAGATATACGCAGTATTTT,CASSPGTSGRYTQYF
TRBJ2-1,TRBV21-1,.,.,TGTGCCAGCAGCAAAGAGTTTGGGACCCTCGACCGGTTCTTC,CASSKEFGTLDRFF
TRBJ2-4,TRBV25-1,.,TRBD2,TGTGCCAGCAGTGGGGAGGGACCCAAAAACATTCAGTACTTC,CASSGEGPKNIQYF
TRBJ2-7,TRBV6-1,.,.,TGTGCCAGCAGTGAACAGGTGCCCCCTTACGAGCAGTACTTC,CASSEQVPPYEQYF